The present entry profiles one T cell receptor (beta chain) with its context. The target antigen is unknown. This sequence may be a read error, since a much larger clone differs from it by one base. The sample is drawn from a study of T cell repertoires in cytomegalovirus infection. Study as a whole: An indication of both CMV infection and matching HLA type came from public TCR beta signatures. Findings and caveats of the study: CMV carriers having the relevant HLA were flagged by cumulative public TCR beta family frequency.

TCRdb fed the reads into MiXCR, producing one record per CDR3 protein. The table records more than 85,000 distinct CDR3 sequences, approximately 15% of them present only once. The source is a human donor in good health (CMV status not recorded). Some clones in this sample may be carry-over from other donors' samples. Material for sequencing was PBMCs.

The CDR3 spells CASSRPMGFNTEAFF. The CDR3 bases are TGTGCCAGCAGCAGGCCTATGGGGTTTAACACTGAAGCTTTCTTT. This chain connects TRBV7-2 to TRBJ1-1, with D uncertain. Per germline, CDR1 SGHTA and CDR2 FQGNSA. This CDR3 is 15 amino acids long. V was pared by 5 bases and J by 2 bases, with 15 bases between.